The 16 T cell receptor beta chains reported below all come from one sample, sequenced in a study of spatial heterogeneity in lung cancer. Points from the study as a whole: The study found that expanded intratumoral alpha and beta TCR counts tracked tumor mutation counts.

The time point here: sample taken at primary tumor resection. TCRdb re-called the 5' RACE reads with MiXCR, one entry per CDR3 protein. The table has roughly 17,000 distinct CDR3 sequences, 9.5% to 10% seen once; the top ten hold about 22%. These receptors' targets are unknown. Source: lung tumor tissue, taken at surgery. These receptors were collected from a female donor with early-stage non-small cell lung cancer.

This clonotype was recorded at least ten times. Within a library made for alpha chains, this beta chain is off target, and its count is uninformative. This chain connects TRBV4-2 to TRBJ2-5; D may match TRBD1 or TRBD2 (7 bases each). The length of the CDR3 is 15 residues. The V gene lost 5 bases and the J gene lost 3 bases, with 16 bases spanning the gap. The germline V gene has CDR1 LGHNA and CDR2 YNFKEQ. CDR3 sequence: CASSGPGGGEETQYF. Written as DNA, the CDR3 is TGTGCCAGCAGCGGCCCAGGGGGGGGAGAAGAGACCCAGTACTTC.

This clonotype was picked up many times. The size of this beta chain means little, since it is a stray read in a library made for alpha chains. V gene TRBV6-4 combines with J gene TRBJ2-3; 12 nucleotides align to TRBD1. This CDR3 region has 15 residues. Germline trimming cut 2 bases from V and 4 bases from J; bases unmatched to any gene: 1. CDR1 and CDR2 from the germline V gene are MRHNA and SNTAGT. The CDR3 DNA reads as TGTGCCAGCAGTGACGGGACAGGGGGCGCAGATACGCAGTATTTT. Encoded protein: CASSDGTGGADTQYF.

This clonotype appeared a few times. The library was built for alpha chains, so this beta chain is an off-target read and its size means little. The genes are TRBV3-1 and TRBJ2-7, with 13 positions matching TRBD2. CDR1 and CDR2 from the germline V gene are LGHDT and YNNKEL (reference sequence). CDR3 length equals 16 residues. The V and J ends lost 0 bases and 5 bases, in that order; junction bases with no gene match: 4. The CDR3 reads CASSQDPGTSGDEQYF. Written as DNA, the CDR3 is TGTGCCAGCAGCCAAGACCCCGGGACTAGCGGGGACGAGCAGTACTTC.

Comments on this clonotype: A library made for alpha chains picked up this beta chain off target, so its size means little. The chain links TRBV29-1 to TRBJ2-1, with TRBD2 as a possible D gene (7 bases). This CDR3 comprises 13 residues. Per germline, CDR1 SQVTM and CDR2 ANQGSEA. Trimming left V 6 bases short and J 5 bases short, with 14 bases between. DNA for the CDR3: TGCAGCGTGTCACAGGGAGGGGACAATGAGCAGTTCTTC. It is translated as CSVSQGGDNEQFF.

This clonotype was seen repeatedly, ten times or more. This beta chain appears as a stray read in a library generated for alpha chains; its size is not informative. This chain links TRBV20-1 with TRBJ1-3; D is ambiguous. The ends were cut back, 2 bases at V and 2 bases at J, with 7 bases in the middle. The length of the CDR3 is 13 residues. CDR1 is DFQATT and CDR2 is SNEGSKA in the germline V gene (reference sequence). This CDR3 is CSARPPPGNTIYF. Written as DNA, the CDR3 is TGCAGTGCTAGACCCCCCCCTGGAAACACCATATATTTT.

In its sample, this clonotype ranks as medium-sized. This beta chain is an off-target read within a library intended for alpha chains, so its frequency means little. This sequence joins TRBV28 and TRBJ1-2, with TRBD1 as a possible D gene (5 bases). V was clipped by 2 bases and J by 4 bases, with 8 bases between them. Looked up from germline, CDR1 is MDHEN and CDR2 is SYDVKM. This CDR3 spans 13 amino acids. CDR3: CASSLRTPYGYTF. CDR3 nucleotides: TGTGCCAGCAGTTTAAGGACACCCTATGGCTACACCTTC.

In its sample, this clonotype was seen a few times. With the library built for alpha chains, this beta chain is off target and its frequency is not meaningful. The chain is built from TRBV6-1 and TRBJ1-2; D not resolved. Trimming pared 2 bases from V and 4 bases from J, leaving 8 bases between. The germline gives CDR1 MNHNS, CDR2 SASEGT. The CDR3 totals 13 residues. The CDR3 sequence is CASSESGSYGYTF. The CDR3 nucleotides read TGTGCCAGCAGTGAAAGCGGGAGCTATGGCTACACCTTC.

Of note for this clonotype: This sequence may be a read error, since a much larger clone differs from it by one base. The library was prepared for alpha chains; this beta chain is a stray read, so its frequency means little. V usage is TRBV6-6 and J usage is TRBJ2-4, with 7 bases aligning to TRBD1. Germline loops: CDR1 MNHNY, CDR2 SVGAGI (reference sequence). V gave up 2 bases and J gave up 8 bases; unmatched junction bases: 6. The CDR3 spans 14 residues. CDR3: CASSYHGQADIQYF. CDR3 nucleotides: TGTGCCAGCAGTTACCATGGACAGGCGGACATTCAGTACTTC.

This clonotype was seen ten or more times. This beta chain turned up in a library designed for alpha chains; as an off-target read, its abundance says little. The chain's CDR3 is CASSSTGAYNQPQHF. The CDR3 DNA reads as TGTGCCAGCAGCTCGACAGGGGCCTACAATCAGCCCCAGCATTTT. The rearrangement links TRBV7-9 to TRBJ1-5, with 8 positions matching TRBD1. This CDR3 comprises 15 residues. CDR1 is SEHNR, CDR2 FQNEAQ, per germline (reference sequence). The junction had 5 bases not matched to a gene; V was cut back by 4 bases and J by 3 bases.

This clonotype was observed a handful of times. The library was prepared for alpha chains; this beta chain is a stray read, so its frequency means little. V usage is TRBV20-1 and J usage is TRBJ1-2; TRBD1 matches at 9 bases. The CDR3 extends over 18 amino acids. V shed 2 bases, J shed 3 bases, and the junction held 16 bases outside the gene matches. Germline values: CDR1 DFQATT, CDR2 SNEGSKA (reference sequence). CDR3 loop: CSARLLGTGSDIDYGYTF. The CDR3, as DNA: TGCAGTGCTAGACTCCTCGGGACAGGGTCCGATATTGACTATGGCTACACCTTC.

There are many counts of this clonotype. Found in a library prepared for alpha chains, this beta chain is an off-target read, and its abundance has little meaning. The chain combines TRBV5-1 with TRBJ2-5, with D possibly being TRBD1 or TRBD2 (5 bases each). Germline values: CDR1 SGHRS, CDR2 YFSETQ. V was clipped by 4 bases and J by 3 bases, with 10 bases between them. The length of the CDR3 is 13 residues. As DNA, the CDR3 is TGCGCCAGCAGCCGGGACGGTGAAGAGACCCAGTACTTC. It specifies CASSRDGEETQYF.

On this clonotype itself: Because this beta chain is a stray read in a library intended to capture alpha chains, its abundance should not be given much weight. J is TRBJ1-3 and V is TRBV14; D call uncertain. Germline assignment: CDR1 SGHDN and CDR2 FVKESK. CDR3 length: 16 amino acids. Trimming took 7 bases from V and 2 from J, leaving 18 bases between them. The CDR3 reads CASNRTESLTGNTIYF. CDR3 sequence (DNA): TGTGCCAGCAACCGAACAGAATCTCTGACTGGAAACACCATATATTTT.

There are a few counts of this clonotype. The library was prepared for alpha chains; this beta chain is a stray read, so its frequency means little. DNA for the CDR3: TGCGCCAGCAGCTCGGTCCCGAGCGATACGCAGTATTTT. This translates into CASSSVPSDTQYF. The chain is built from TRBV5-1 and TRBJ2-3; D gene uncertain. The CDR3 has 13 amino acids. Germline V CDR1 and CDR2: SGHRS, YFSETQ. Trimming left V 3 bases short and J 6 bases short, with 11 bases between.

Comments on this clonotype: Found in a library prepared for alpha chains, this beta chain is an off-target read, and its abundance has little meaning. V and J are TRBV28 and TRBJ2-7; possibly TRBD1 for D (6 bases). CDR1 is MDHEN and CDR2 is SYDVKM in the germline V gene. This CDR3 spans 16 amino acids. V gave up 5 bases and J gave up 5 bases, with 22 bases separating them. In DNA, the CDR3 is TGTGCCAGCAGTCCGCCCCGGGCTCCGAGGGGGAACGAGCAGTACTTC. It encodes CASSPPRAPRGNEQYF.

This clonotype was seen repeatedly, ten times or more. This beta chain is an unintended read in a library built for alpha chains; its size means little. The DNA for the CDR3 is TGTGCCAGCAGTCAACACCAGGACACTGAAGCTTTCTTT. Protein: CASSQHQDTEAFF. The chain uses TRBV6-6 and TRBJ1-1; no definite D call. Germline assignment: CDR1 MNHNY and CDR2 SVGAGI (reference sequence). The CDR3 runs 13 residues. V gave up 5 bases and J gave up 3 bases, with 10 bases separating them.

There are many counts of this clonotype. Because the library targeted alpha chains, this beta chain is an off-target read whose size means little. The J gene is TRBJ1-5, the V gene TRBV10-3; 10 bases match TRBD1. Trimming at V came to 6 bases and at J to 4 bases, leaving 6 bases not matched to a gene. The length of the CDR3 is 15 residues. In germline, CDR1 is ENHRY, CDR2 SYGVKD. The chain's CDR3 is CAIRAGQGTNQPQHF. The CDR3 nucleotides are TGTGCCATCAGGGCGGGACAGGGGACAAATCAGCCCCAGCATTTT.